This T cell receptor (beta chain) is from a study of T cells in localized non-small cell lung cancer. Overall study findings and caveats: Greater blood T cell density accompanied longer overall survival. Uninvolved nearby lung showed the greatest T cell clonality, exceeding that found in tumor. Adjacent lung had a median roughly 61 of the 100 largest tumor clones. As only one tumor region underwent sequencing, heterogeneity remains possible.

In regard to this clone: The antigen is undetermined.

Only in-frame clones appear in the TCRdb table, and some are missing; sequencing was by immunoSEQ multiplex PCR. The sample includes around 90,000 clones, around 81% of them seen just once. This CDR3 comprises 16 residues. Between the trimmed V and J ends, which lost 1 base and 0 bases, there was a span of 12 bases. Germline V lookup: CDR1 MNHNS, CDR2 SASEGT. Source: PBMCs, taken before any cancer treatment. This TCR derives from a man aged 35-75 years with stage II squamous cell lung carcinoma. V is TRBV6-1 and J is TRBJ1-1, with no clear D. The CDR3 DNA reads as TGTGCCAGCAGTGAAGGGGTCCTGAGGTTGAACACTGAAGCTTTCTTT. This codes for CASSEGVLRLNTEAFF.